This record looks at one T cell receptor (beta chain) sequence and its context. The antigen is not known. This sample was included in a study of T cell responses to AZD1222 COVID-19 vaccine. Whole-study findings and limits: The reported proportion of spike-specific TCRs targeting unmutated variant regions was nearly half. There were repertoire samples only from the period after the peak T cell response.

The protocol was immunoSEQ multiplex PCR, while the TCRdb copy is restricted to in-frame clones and leaves out a portion. The sample holds about 120,000 clones; 80% to 90% are singletons and the top ten take approximately 1.6%. Trimming removed 8 bases from V and 2 bases from J, with 10 bases in between. The CDR3 contains 12 residues. The V and J genes are TRBV12-3 or TRBV12-4 and TRBJ2-7; D is uncertain. This receptor was obtained from an adult in good health. The sample was peripheral blood, taken on day 0 of AZD1222 vaccination. The CDR3 DNA is TGTGCCAGCTCATCAGGAGCCTACGAGCAGTACTTC. Its translation is CASSSGAYEQYF.